This T cell receptor (beta chain) was documented in a study of blood T cell repertoires in COVID-19. Assay: immunoSEQ multiplex PCR; the TCRdb copy retains only in-frame clones and omits some. This sample yields around 80,000 clones, of which more than 65% are seen a single time; about 12% belongs to the top ten. Germline assignment: CDR1 MNHEY and CDR2 SVGAGI. Trimming cost V 10 bases and J 4 bases, with 13 bases left between them. This CDR3 contains 12 residues. The clonotype comes from a man aged 80 or over with acute or convalescent COVID-19. This rearrangement joins TRBV6-5 to TRBJ1-2, with TRBD1 as a possible D gene (5 bases). The specimen sequenced was peripheral blood. The CDR3 region has the DNA TGTGCCACCCAGTGGGGGGGCTATGGCTACACCTTC. Translating it yields CATQWGGYGYTF.